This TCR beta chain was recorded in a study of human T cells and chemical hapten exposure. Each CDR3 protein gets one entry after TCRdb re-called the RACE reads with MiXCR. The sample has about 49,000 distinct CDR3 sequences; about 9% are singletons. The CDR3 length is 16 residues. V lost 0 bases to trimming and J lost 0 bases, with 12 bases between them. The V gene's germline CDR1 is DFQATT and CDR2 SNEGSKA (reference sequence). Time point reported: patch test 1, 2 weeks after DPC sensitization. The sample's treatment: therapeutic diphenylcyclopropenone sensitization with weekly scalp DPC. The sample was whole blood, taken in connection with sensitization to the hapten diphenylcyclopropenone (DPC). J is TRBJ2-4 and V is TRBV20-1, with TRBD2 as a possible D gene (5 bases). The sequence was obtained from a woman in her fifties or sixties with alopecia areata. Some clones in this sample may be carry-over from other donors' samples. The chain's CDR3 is CSAREWETIAKNIQYF. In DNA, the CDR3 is TGCAGTGCTAGAGAATGGGAGACAATAGCCAAAAACATTCAGTACTTC.